These 26 T cell receptor beta chains originate from one sample sequenced in a study of blood T cell repertoires in COVID-19. Clones were read by immunoSEQ multiplex PCR, and TCRdb kept only the in-frame ones, dropping some. The table lists 300,000 to 350,000 clones, approximately 88% of them singletons. The sequencing sample was made of peripheral blood. The receptor source for this set is a man aged 25 to 40 with COVID-19, enrolled during active disease.

This clone was seen a handful of times. The chain has TRBV18 and TRBJ1-3; 8 nucleotides agree with TRBD1. V lost 2 bases, J lost 5 bases, and 2 bases stayed unmatched. Germline V gene lookup returns CDR1 KGHSH and CDR2 LQKENI. CDR3 length: 14 amino acids. CDR3 amino acids: CASSPGTGRNTIYF. The CDR3, as DNA: TGTGCCAGCTCACCAGGGACAGGAAGAAACACCATATATTTT.

The gene calls are TRBV6-2 or TRBV6-3 and TRBJ2-1; D perhaps matches TRBD1 (6 bases). V was pared by 5 bases and J by 8 bases, with 19 bases between. The CDR3 runs 15 residues. Germline V gives CDR1 MNHEY, CDR2 SVGEGT. CDR3 amino acids: CASSLTGLAGDEQFF. The CDR3 DNA follows: TGTGCCAGCAGTCTCACAGGGCTGGCAGGCGATGAGCAGTTCTTC.

In its sample, this clone was seen a few times. The V and J genes are TRBV7-8 and TRBJ1-5, with D uncertain. V dropped 3 bases and J dropped 5 bases, with 11 bases sitting between them. The CDR3 spans 14 residues. CDR1 is SGHVS and CDR2 is FQNEAQ in the germline V gene. The CDR3 protein is CASSFSSRDQPQHF. The CDR3 bases are TGTGCCAGCAGCTTTTCGTCGAGGGATCAGCCCCAGCATTTT.

The chain couples TRBV3-1 (or the pseudogene TRBV3-2) to TRBJ1-4; 7 bases are shared with TRBD1. Germline V gene data show CDR1 as LGHDT and CDR2 as YNNKEL (reference sequence). J was trimmed by 0 bases and V by 5 bases; bases with no gene match: 3. This CDR3 has 15 residues. The CDR3 spells CASSGTVSTNEKLFF. Written as DNA, the CDR3 is TGTGCCAGCAGCGGGACAGTTTCAACTAATGAAAAACTGTTTTTT.

J is TRBJ2-7 and V is TRBV29-1, with 8 bases identical to TRBD1. This CDR3 region has 15 residues. V lost 6 bases and J lost 0; bases outside the gene matches: 10. Germline-derived CDR1 and CDR2 are SQVTM and ANQGSEA. For the CDR3, the DNA is TGCAGCGTCAAGTCCGGGACAGGCTCCTCCTACGAGCAGTACTTC. Translated: CSVKSGTGSSYEQYF.

The genes are TRBV15 and TRBJ1-2, with D uncertain. CDR1 and CDR2 from the germline V gene are LNHNV and YYDKDF (reference sequence). Between the trimmed V and J ends, which lost 0 bases and 6 bases, there was a span of 14 bases. The length of the CDR3 is 15 residues. The CDR3 protein is CATSRDYVIGDGYTF. For the CDR3, the DNA is TGTGCCACCAGCAGAGATTATGTCATCGGGGATGGCTACACCTTC. Based on the CDR3 plus reference TRBV15 and TRBJ1-2, the full variable domain is DAMVIQNPRYQVTQFGKPVTLSCSQTLNHNVMYWYQQKSSQAPKLLFHYYDKDFNNEADTPDNFQSRRPNTSFCFLDIRSPGLGDTAMYLCATSRDYVIGDGYTFGSGTRLTVV.

CDR3 DNA: TGTGCCAGTTGGGGAAACGGGGGGCTTGATGAAAAACTGTTTTTT. Translated: CASWGNGGLDEKLFF. The rearrangement uses TRBV19 and TRBJ1-4, with a weak D call TRBD1 (6 bases). The germline CDR1 and CDR2 sequences are LNHDA and SQIVND (reference sequence). Trimming cost V 8 bases and J 6 bases, with 19 bases left between them. CDR3 length: 15 residues.

The rearrangement uses TRBV20-1 and TRBJ1-2, with D unresolved. CDR3 length equals 12 residues. The V end lost 3 bases, the J end lost 4 bases, and 9 bases lay between the germline ends. Germline assignment: CDR1 DFQATT and CDR2 SNEGSKA (reference sequence). CDR3 coding DNA: TGCAGTGCTAGTACCGGGGTCTATGGCTACACCTTC. Translated, it gives CSASTGVYGYTF.

The rearrangement links TRBV7-3 to TRBJ1-6; D uncertain. Per the germline V gene, CDR1 is SGHTA and CDR2 is FQGTGA. V was shortened by 2 bases and J by 7 bases, with 6 bases between the two germline ends. The CDR3 runs 13 residues. DNA for the CDR3: TGTGCCAGCAGCTTAGGCCCAAATTCACCCCTCCACTTT. Protein sequence: CASSLGPNSPLHF. Looking up the rest from reference TRBV7-3 and TRBJ1-6 gives the full variable domain: GAGVSQTPSNKVTEKGKYVELRCDPISGHTALYWYRQSLGQGPEFLIYFQGTGAADDSGLPNDRFFAVRPEGSVSTLKIQRTERGDSAVYLCASSLGPNSPLHFGNGTRLTVT.

The chain joins TRBV11-2 to TRBJ2-3; D might be TRBD2 (5 bases). The CDR3 covers 17 residues. The germline V gene encodes CDR1 SGHAT and CDR2 FQNNGV. Trimming stripped 5 bases from V and 2 bases from J, with 20 bases between. CDR3 nucleotide sequence: TGTGCCAGCAGCCCGAAACCCCGAGGACTCTACACAGATACGCAGTATTTT. It specifies CASSPKPRGLYTDTQYF. The variable domain in full, completed from reference TRBV11-2 and TRBJ2-3, reads EAGVAQSPRYKIIEKRQSVAFWCNPISGHATLYWYQQILGQGPKLLIQFQNNGVVDDSQLPKDRFSAERLKGVDSTLKIQPAKLEDSAVYLCASSPKPRGLYTDTQYFGPGTRLTVL.

The chain employs TRBV13 and TRBJ2-4; TRBD1 is a possible D gene (6 bases). The germline gives CDR1 PRHDT, CDR2 FYEKMQ (reference sequence). The CDR3 spans 16 residues. V gave up 2 bases and J gave up 2 bases, with 13 bases separating them. Written as DNA, the CDR3 is TGTGCCAGCAGCTTAAACAGGGTGAAAACCAAAAACATTCAGTACTTC. Translated: CASSLNRVKTKNIQYF.

V gene TRBV7-2 combines with J gene TRBJ2-5; 7 bases are shared with TRBD2. The junction had 7 bases not matched to a gene; V was cut back by 7 bases and J by 2 bases. From germline, CDR1 is SGHTA and CDR2 FQGNSA. The CDR3 extends over 14 amino acids. The CDR3 sequence: CASTMGGVQETQYF. CDR3 sequence (DNA): TGTGCCAGCACTATGGGAGGGGTACAAGAGACCCAGTACTTC.

V gene TRBV29-1 combines with J gene TRBJ1-1; TRBD1 matches at 8 bases. With 5 bases clipped from V and 1 base from J, the junction kept 12 bases outside the gene matches. This CDR3 has 16 amino acids. Germline loops: CDR1 SQVTM, CDR2 ANQGSEA. CDR3 region: CSVSGPKTGANTEAFF. In DNA form, the CDR3 reads TGCAGCGTTTCAGGCCCGAAGACAGGGGCGAACACTGAAGCTTTCTTT. The variable domain in full, completed from reference TRBV29-1 and TRBJ1-1, reads SAVISQKPSRDICQRGTSLTIQCQVDSQVTMMFWYRQQPGQSLTLIATANQGSEATYESGFVIDKFPISRPNLTFSTLTVSNMSPEDSSIYLCSVSGPKTGANTEAFFGQGTRLTVV.

This clone occurred a few times. V and J are TRBV7-9 and TRBJ2-1; TRBD1 aligns across 7 bases. Losses at the gene ends were 3 bases for V and 8 bases for J; bases not matched to a gene: 7. The CDR3 is 14 residues long. Germline CDR1 reads SEHNR; CDR2 reads FQNEAQ (reference sequence). CDR3 DNA sequence: TGTGCCAGCAGCTTGGGACAGTACTGGGATGAGCAGTTCTTC. Translation gives CASSLGQYWDEQFF.

The chain employs TRBV4-2 and TRBJ1-5, with 7 bases identical to TRBD1. Germline CDR1 reads LGHNA; CDR2 reads YNFKEQ. The V gene end was trimmed by 1 base and the J gene end by 0 bases; junction bases not matched to a gene: 12. The CDR3 is 19 residues long. In DNA form, the CDR3 reads TGTGCCAGCAGCCAAGGGAGGGGGACAGAGTTCTATAGCAATCAGCCCCAGCATTTT. Its translation is CASSQGRGTEFYSNQPQHF.

The chain couples TRBV10-3 to TRBJ2-7; 10 bases match TRBD2. The CDR3 contains 14 residues. V was clipped by 4 bases and J by 4 bases; unmatched bases: 4. Germline V gene data show CDR1 as ENHRY and CDR2 as SYGVKD. The CDR3 bases are TGTGCCATCAGTGGAAGTAGCGGGAGGTACGAGCAGTACTTC. It encodes CAISGSSGRYEQYF.

J is TRBJ1-1 and V is TRBV29-1; TRBD1 matches 7 bases. This CDR3 contains 12 residues. J lost 6 bases, V lost 1 base, and 2 bases had no gene match. Germline V gives CDR1 SQVTM, CDR2 ANQGSEA. The CDR3 loop is CSVEGQGSEAFF. Written as DNA, the CDR3 is TGCAGCGTTGAAGGACAGGGTTCTGAAGCTTTCTTT. Variable domain in full (rest from reference TRBV29-1 and TRBJ1-1): SAVISQKPSRDICQRGTSLTIQCQVDSQVTMMFWYRQQPGQSLTLIATANQGSEATYESGFVIDKFPISRPNLTFSTLTVSNMSPEDSSIYLCSVEGQGSEAFFGQGTRLTVV.

This chain joins TRBV5-1 and TRBJ1-4, with 8 bases identical to TRBD1. V dropped 4 bases and J dropped 0; count of bases not matched to a gene: 8. This CDR3 is 17 amino acids long. The V gene's germline CDR1 is SGHRS and CDR2 YFSETQ. Here the CDR3 reads CASSTGQGGSTNEKLFF. CDR3 in DNA: TGCGCCAGCAGCACAGGACAGGGCGGCTCAACTAATGAAAAACTGTTTTTT.

The J gene is TRBJ1-1, the V gene TRBV7-6; 9 bases map to TRBD1. Germline CDR1 is SGHVS and CDR2 is FNYEAQ. Unmatched junction bases numbered 7, after V lost 0 bases and J lost 5 bases. The CDR3 runs to 16 residues. CDR3 nucleotides: TGTGCCAGCAGCTTAGCGACAGGGGGATTCATGACTGAAGCTTTCTTT. Translation gives CASSLATGGFMTEAFF.

The chain joins TRBV4-3 to TRBJ2-5; D gene unclear. Between the trimmed V and J ends, which lost 0 bases and 1 base, there was a span of 6 bases. Germline CDR1 LGHNA, CDR2 YSLEER. CDR3 length: 14 residues. CDR3 residues: CASSQEFGQETQYF. The CDR3 DNA sequence: TGCGCCAGCAGCCAAGAGTTCGGCCAAGAGACCCAGTACTTC.

V and J are TRBV7-3 and TRBJ2-3; TRBD1 matches 9 bases. The CDR3 runs 15 residues. The V gene's germline CDR1 is SGHTA and CDR2 FQGTGA. The V gene end was trimmed by 5 bases and the J gene end by 3 bases; junction bases not matched to a gene: 6. The CDR3 reads CASSPRQGETDTQYF. The CDR3, as DNA: TGTGCCAGCAGCCCTAGACAGGGGGAAACAGATACGCAGTATTTT.

The rearrangement uses TRBV5-6 and TRBJ1-2, with a possible D match to TRBD1 (5 bases). Germline lookup yields CDR1 SGHDT and CDR2 YYEEEE. Trimming removed 1 base at V and 8 bases at J, with 15 bases between. The CDR3 extends over 14 amino acids. The CDR3 here is CASSLTGQGLGYTF. The DNA for the CDR3 is TGTGCCAGCAGCTTGACGGGGCAGGGACTAGGCTACACCTTC.

This clone was detected only once. The CDR3 coding sequence is TGTGCCAGCAGTTTATATGGGGGGAATATCTACGAGCAGTACTTC. It is translated as CASSLYGGNIYEQYF. The V gene is TRBV28, the J gene TRBJ2-7, with D maybe TRBD2 (6 bases). Trimming pared 1 base from V and 3 bases from J, leaving 13 bases between. Germline CDR1 reads MDHEN; CDR2 reads SYDVKM. This CDR3 contains 15 residues.

V usage is TRBV5-1 and J usage is TRBJ1-2; D possibly corresponds to TRBD1 (6 bases). V was trimmed by 4 bases and J by 4 bases, leaving 17 bases between them. This CDR3 spans 15 amino acids. Germline V lookup: CDR1 SGHRS, CDR2 YFSETQ. The CDR3 sequence is CASSQATGKSYGYTF. The DNA for the CDR3 is TGCGCCAGCAGCCAAGCTACAGGGAAATCCTATGGCTACACCTTC.

The CDR3 loop is CASVRDRGWSGYTF. The DNA for the CDR3 is TGTGCCAGTGTTCGGGACAGGGGATGGAGTGGCTACACCTTC. The V call is TRBV19, the J call TRBJ1-2, with TRBD1 identical over 10 bases. Germline V gene sequence: CDR1 LNHDA, CDR2 SQIVND (reference sequence). CDR3 size: 14 residues. Germline trimming cut 8 bases from V and 7 bases from J; bases unmatched to any gene: 10.

The chain recombines TRBV5-4 with TRBJ1-4, with 7 bases that match TRBD1. The CDR3 is 14 amino acids. Trimming cost V 4 bases and J 8 bases; bases outside gene matches: 8. CDR1 and CDR2 from the germline V gene are SGHNT and YYREEE (reference sequence). CDR3 in amino acids: CASSPDRVGEKLFF. The CDR3 coding sequence is TGTGCCAGCAGCCCCGACAGGGTTGGGGAAAAACTGTTTTTT.